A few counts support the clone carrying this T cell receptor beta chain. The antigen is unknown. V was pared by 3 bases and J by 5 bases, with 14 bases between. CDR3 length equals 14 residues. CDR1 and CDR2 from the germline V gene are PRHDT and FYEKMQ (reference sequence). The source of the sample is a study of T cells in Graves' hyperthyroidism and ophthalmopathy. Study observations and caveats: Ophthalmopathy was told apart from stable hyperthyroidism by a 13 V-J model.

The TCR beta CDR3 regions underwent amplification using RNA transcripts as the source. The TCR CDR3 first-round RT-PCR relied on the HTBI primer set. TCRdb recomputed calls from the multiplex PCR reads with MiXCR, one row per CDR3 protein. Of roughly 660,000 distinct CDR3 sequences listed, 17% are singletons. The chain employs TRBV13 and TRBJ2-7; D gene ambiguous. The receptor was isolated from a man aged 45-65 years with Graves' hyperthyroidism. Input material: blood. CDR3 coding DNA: TGTGCCAGCAGCTTGGCAGGATCATCCCACGAGCAGTACTTC. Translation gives CASSLAGSSHEQYF.